These T cell receptor beta chains were read from a single sample in a study of T cells in Graves' hyperthyroidism and ophthalmopathy. TCRdb analysed the multiplex PCR reads with MiXCR anew, one entry per CDR3 protein. Of 340,000 or so distinct CDR3 sequences listed, approximately 16% are singletons. The sequenced sample was blood. These receptors were obtained from a young man with Graves' hyperthyroidism. Each CDR3 is given with its conserved first and last residue. Each record gives: V gene, J gene, D gene, clone size, CDR3 protein, CDR3 DNA. A D gene is named only where the DNA matches it firmly. Not all rows give a size; the values are once, few, many and, for expanded clones, a class.

TRBV28	TRBJ2-7	TRBD1	.	CASGGQYYEQYF	TGTGCCAGCGGGGGACAGTACTACGAGCAGTACTTC
TRBV12-3/TRBV12-4	TRBJ2-5	.	many	CASSPASEGHVWETQYF	TGTGCCAGCAGCCCAGCGTCGGAGGGCCACGTTTGGGAGACCCAGTACTTC
TRBV20-1	TRBJ2-1	TRBD2	.	CSARDPWRENKEFF	TGCAGTGCTAGAGATCCTTGGCGGGAGAATAAGGAGTTCTTC
TRBV29-1	TRBJ2-7	TRBD2	many	CSALPLAHPYEQYF	TGCAGCGCTCTCCCACTAGCGCACCCCTACGAGCAGTACTTC
TRBV24-1	TRBJ2-2	.	.	CATSDLNRESTGELFF	TGTGCCACCAGTGATTTGAACAGGGAGTCCACCGGGGAGCTGTTTTTT
TRBV28	TRBJ1-2	.	.	CASSSLFYGYTF	TGTGCCAGCAGTTCCCTCTTCTATGGCTACACCTTC
TRBV27	TRBJ2-1	TRBD1	many	CASSLSGTGVHEQFF	TGTGCCAGCAGTTTATCGGGGACAGGGGTCCATGAGCAGTTCTTC
TRBV14	TRBJ2-3	.	few	CASSIRGTDTQYF	TGTGCCAGCAGCATCAGGGGCACAGATACGCAGTATTTT
TRBV3-1	TRBJ2-3	TRBD2	few	CASSLSGSGGDTQYF	TGTGCCAGCAGCCTTAGCGGGAGCGGCGGCGATACGCAGTATTTT
TRBV28	TRBJ1-5	.	many	CASSLWGGRDGYQPQHF	TGTGCCAGCAGTTTATGGGGGGGCAGGGATGGATATCAGCCCCAGCATTTT
TRBV13	TRBJ1-1	.	many	CASSSTYRDGVNTEAFF	TGTGCCAGCAGTTCGACATACAGGGATGGGGTGAACACTGAAGCTTTCTTT
TRBV24-1	TRBJ1-5	TRBD1	many	CATSETGGSNQPQHF	TGTGCCACCAGTGAGACAGGGGGTAGCAATCAGCCCCAGCATTTT
TRBV12-5	TRBJ2-5	.	.	CASAKPGPLETQYF	TGTGCTAGTGCCAAACCGGGACCCCTCGAGACCCAGTACTTC
TRBV27	TRBJ2-7	TRBD2	.	CASSLGSGRSYEQYF	TGTGCCAGCAGTTTGGGTAGCGGGAGGAGTTACGAGCAGTACTTC
TRBV6-2/TRBV6-3	TRBJ2-7	TRBD2	.	CASRRAGPSYEQYF	TGTGCCAGCAGAAGAGCGGGGCCCTCCTACGAGCAGTACTTC
TRBV7-9	TRBJ2-2	.	.	CGGPQQNTGELFF	TGTGGGGGCCCACAGCAGAACACCGGGGAGCTGTTTTTT
TRBV20-1	TRBJ1-4	.	.	CSARDFGRENEKLFF	TGCAGTGCTAGAGATTTTGGCAGGGAGAATGAAAAACTGTTTTTT
TRBV20-1	TRBJ2-7	TRBD2	many	CSARDRAMGGRFFGEQYF	TGCAGTGCTAGAGATAGGGCTATGGGCGGGAGATTTTTTGGAGAGCAGTACTTC
TRBV9	TRBJ2-5	.	many	CASSAQGGETQYF	TGTGCCAGCAGCGCCCAGGGGGGCGAGACCCAGTACTTC
TRBV6-4	TRBJ2-3	TRBD2	.	CASSSDSGRDYTQYF	TGTGCCAGCAGTTCTGATAGCGGGAGAGATTATACGCAGTATTTT
TRBV11-2	TRBJ2-7	TRBD2	.	CASSYGLAYEQYF	TGTGCCAGCAGTTACGGACTAGCATACGAGCAGTACTTC
TRBV20-1	TRBJ2-3	.	many	CSARGVGSPDTQYF	TGCAGTGCCAGGGGGGTGGGCTCACCAGATACGCAGTATTTT
TRBV7-9	TRBJ2-2	.	many	CASKVGSGELFF	TGTGCCAGCAAGGTGGGATCCGGGGAGCTGTTTTTT
TRBV30	TRBJ2-1	.	many	CAWSWGSSNEQFF	TGTGCCTGGAGTTGGGGGAGCTCCAATGAGCAGTTCTTC
TRBV20-1	TRBJ1-5	.	many	CSARRGWGSNQPQHF	TGCAGTGCTCGCAGGGGTTGGGGTAGCAATCAGCCCCAGCATTTT
TRBV7-2	TRBJ2-7	TRBD1	many	CASSTWTGEEQYF	TGTGCCAGCAGCACTTGGACAGGGGAGGAGCAGTACTTC
TRBV19	TRBJ2-1	TRBD1	few	CASSVRDRVLNEQFF	TGTGCCAGTAGTGTCCGGGACAGGGTTCTCAATGAGCAGTTCTTC
TRBV29-1	TRBJ2-3	.	many	CSVVGSESTDTQYF	TGCAGCGTTGTAGGTAGCGAGAGCACAGATACGCAGTATTTT
TRBV2	TRBJ1-2	.	many	CASSELAILGSRGYTF	TGTGCCAGCAGTGAATTGGCGATCCTTGGCAGCCGGGGCTACACCTTC
TRBV10-3	TRBJ2-5	.	few	CAISEPGGETQYF	TGTGCCATCAGTGAGCCCGGTGGGGAGACCCAGTACTTC
TRBV6-5	TRBJ1-1	.	many	CASSYSSGREVAFF	TGTGCCAGCAGTTACTCGTCAGGACGCGAGGTAGCTTTCTTT
TRBV6-6	TRBJ1-2	.	many	CASSYSPSPANYGYTF	TGTGCCAGCAGTTACTCCCCCTCCCCAGCTAACTATGGCTACACCTTC
TRBV12-5	TRBJ1-1	TRBD1	many	CASGLVPGTALGEAFF	TGTGCTAGTGGTTTGGTACCCGGGACAGCTCTAGGTGAAGCTTTCTTT
TRBV20-1	TRBJ2-2	.	few	CSATAHRENTGELFF	TGCAGTGCTACCGCCCACAGGGAGAACACCGGGGAGCTGTTTTTT
TRBV7-9	TRBJ1-1	TRBD1	.	CASSSGPPTGNSKAFF	TGTGCCAGCAGCTCGGGACCCCCGACAGGGAATAGTAAGGCTTTCTTT
TRBV24-1	TRBJ2-3	TRBD1	many	CATSDNDRVTDTQYF	TGTGCCACCAGTGATAACGACAGGGTCACAGATACGCAGTATTTT
TRBV10-3	TRBJ2-5	.	few	CAISVRDQETQYF	TGTGCCATCAGTGTCCGGGACCAAGAGACCCAGTACTTC
TRBV11-2	TRBJ2-1	.	many	CASSSRVSSYNEQFF	TGTGCCAGCAGCAGCCGAGTTAGCTCCTACAATGAGCAGTTCTTC
TRBV9	TRBJ1-1	TRBD1	.	CASSPSGTGPEAFF	TGTGCCAGCAGCCCCTCCGGGACAGGGCCTGAAGCTTTCTTT
TRBV11-2	TRBJ2-3	.	many	CASSPLGARGTDTQYF	TGTGCCAGCAGCCCCCTGGGGGCTCGCGGCACAGATACGCAGTATTTT